Listed below are T cell receptor beta chains from one sample, sequenced in a study of naive and memory T cell subsets. In TCRdb, the UMI-ligation and nested PCR reads were re-called with MiXCR into one record per CDR3 protein. The sample shows around 140,000 distinct CDR3 sequences, more than 15% of them seen only once. Sequencing input: naive CD8+ T cells from blood. The receptors were sampled from a human donor in good health. The CDR3 runs from the conserved cysteine through the conserved F or W.

v_call: TRBV28
cdr3_aa: CASSYASGGLQETQYF

v_call: TRBV27
cdr3_aa: CASSFGVLYGYTF

v_call: TRBV5-1
cdr3_aa: CASSPTGSGETQYF

v_call: TRBV13
cdr3_aa: CASSTGTGDNGYTF

v_call: TRBV6-5
cdr3_aa: CASSLAGGSDTQYF

v_call: TRBV20-1
cdr3_aa: CSARGGTSLDTGELFF

v_call: TRBV1
cdr3_aa: CTSSQGQSPGHRRFGTEAFF

v_call: TRBV27
cdr3_aa: CASSLVSGANVLTF

v_call: TRBV10-3
cdr3_aa: CAISPSPGDFQPQHF

v_call: TRBV5-1
cdr3_aa: CASRPHGGLYNEQFF

v_call: TRBV3-1
cdr3_aa: CASSQDATSYEQYF

v_call: TRBV7-8
cdr3_aa: CASTLPGQGAGEQFF

v_call: TRBV28
cdr3_aa: CASTLGGMDQPQHF

v_call: TRBV19
cdr3_aa: CASSMTSGTYEQYF

v_call: TRBV6-6
cdr3_aa: CASATGLFTEAFF

v_call: TRBV19
cdr3_aa: CASSMEGRSYEQYF